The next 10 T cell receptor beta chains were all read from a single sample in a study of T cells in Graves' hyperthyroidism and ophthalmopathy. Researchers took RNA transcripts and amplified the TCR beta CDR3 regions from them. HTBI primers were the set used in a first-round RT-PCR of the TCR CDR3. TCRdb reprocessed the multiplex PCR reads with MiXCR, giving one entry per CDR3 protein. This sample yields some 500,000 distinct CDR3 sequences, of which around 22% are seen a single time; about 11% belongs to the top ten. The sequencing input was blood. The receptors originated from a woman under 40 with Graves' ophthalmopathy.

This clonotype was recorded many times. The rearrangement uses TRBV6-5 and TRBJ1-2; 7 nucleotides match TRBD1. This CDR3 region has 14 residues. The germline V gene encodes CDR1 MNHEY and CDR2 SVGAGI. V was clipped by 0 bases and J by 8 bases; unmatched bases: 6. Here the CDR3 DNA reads TGTGCCAGCAGTTACTCTAACAGGGGAGGCGGCTACACCTTC. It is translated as CASSYSNRGGGYTF.

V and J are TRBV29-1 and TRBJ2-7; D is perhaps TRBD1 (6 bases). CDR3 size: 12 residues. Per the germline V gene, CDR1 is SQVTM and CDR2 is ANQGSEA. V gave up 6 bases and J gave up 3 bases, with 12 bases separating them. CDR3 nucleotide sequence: TGCAGCGTACAACAGGGCCTCTACGAGCAGTACTTC. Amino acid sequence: CSVQQGLYEQYF.

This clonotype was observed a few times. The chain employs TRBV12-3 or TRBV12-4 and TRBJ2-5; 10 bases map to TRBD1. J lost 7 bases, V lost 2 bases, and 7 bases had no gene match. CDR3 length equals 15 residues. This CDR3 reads CASSLRQGARGTQYF. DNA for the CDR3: TGTGCCAGCAGTTTAAGACAGGGGGCGCGGGGGACCCAGTACTTC.

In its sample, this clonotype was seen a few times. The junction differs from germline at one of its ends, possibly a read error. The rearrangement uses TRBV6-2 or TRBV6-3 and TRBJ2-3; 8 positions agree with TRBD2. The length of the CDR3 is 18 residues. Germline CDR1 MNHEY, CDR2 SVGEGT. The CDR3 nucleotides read TGTGCCAGCAGGGCCTTTATGGGACTAGACGAGGCGAGAGATACACAGTATTTT. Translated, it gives CASRAFMGLDEARDTQYF.

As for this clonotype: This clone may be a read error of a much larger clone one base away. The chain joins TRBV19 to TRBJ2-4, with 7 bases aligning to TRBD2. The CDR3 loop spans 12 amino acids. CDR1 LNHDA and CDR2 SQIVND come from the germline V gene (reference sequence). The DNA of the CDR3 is TGTGCCAGCGGGGGGTCCAAAAACATTAAGTACTTC. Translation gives CASGGSKNIKYF.

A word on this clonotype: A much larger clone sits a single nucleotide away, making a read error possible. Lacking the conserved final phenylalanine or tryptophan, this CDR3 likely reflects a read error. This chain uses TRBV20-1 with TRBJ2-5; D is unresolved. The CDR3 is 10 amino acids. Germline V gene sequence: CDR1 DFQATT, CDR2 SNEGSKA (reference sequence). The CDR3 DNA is TGCAGTGCGAGCCAAGCGACCCAGTACCTC. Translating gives CSASQATQYL.

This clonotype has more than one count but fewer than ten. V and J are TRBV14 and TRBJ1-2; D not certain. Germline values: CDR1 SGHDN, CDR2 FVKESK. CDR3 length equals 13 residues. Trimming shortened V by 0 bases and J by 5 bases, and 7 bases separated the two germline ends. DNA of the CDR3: TGTGCCAGCAGCCAAGATCGGTATTATGGCTACACCTTC. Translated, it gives CASSQDRYYGYTF. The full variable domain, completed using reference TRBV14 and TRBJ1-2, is EAGVTQFPSHSVIEKGQTVTLRCDPISGHDNLYWYRRVMGKEIKFLLHFVKESKQDESGMPNNRFLAERTGGTYSTLKVQPAELEDSGVYFCASSQDRYYGYTFGSGTRLTVV.

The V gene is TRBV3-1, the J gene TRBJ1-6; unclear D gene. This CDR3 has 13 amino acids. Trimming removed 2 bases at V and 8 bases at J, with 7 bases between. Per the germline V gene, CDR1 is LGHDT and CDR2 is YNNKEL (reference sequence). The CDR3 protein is CASSQSGDSPLHF. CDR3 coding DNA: TGTGCCAGCAGCCAATCAGGCGATTCACCCCTCCACTTT.

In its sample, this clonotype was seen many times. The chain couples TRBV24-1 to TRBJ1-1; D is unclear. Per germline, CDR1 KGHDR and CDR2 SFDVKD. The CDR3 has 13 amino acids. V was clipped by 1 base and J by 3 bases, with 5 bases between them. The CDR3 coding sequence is TGTGCCACCAGTGATTTATTATACACTGAAGCTTTCTTT. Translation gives CATSDLLYTEAFF.

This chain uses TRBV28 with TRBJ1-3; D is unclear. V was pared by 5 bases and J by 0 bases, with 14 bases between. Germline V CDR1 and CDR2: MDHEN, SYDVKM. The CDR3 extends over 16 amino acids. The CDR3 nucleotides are TGTGCCAGCAGTGAGATGACCCTGAGCTCTGGAAACACCATATATTTT. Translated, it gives CASSEMTLSSGNTIYF. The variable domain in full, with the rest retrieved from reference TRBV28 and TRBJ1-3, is DVKVTQSSRYLVKRTGEKVFLECVQDMDHENMFWYRQDPGLGLRLIYFSYDVKMKEKGDIPEGYSVSREKKERFSLILESASTNQTSMYLCASSEMTLSSGNTIYFGEGSWLTVV.